This TCR beta chain appears in the sequencing data of a study of T cell responses to AZD1222 COVID-19 vaccine. TCRdb's table, derived via immunoSEQ multiplex PCR, lists solely in-frame clones and lacks some. The table has around 89,000 clones, 85% to 90% seen once. The germline V gene has CDR1 SGHTA and CDR2 FQGNSA. The CDR3 is 14 residues long. Trimming took off 6 bases at V and 0 bases at J, with 12 bases between the two ends. The gene calls are TRBV7-2 and TRBJ2-7; D gene ambiguous. The sequenced sample was peripheral blood, obtained on day 0 of AZD1222 vaccination. The source of this sequence is an adult in good health. In nucleotides, the CDR3 is TGTGCCAGCAGTCCCTTTGCGGACTCCTACGAGCAGTACTTC. Protein sequence: CASSPFADSYEQYF. Supplemented by reference TRBV7-2 and TRBJ2-7, the full variable domain reads GAGVSQSPSNKVTEKGKDVELRCDPISGHTALYWYRQSLGQGLEFLIYFQGNSAPDKSGLPSDRFSAERTGGSVSTLTIQRTQQEDSAVYLCASSPFADSYEQYFGPGTRLTVT.